This entry lists 3 T cell receptor beta chains sequenced from one sample in a study of T cells in Graves' hyperthyroidism and ophthalmopathy. TCR beta CDR3 regions were amplified from RNA. Researchers ran a first-round RT-PCR on the TCR CDR3 using the HTBI primer set. TCRdb reanalysed the multiplex PCR reads using MiXCR and keeps one entry per CDR3 protein. The repertoire consists of about 720,000 distinct CDR3 sequences, with about 17% occurring once and the leading ten covering under 8.5%. Sequencing was carried out using blood. These receptors were collected from a young man with Graves' hyperthyroidism.

This clonotype was picked up many times. This sequence joins TRBV12-3 or TRBV12-4 and TRBJ1-4, with D hard to call. CDR3 length equals 18 residues. The V and J ends lost 2 bases and 8 bases respectively, with 24 bases between them. CDR3 region: CASSLKLVLTGHQEKLFF. The CDR3 DNA is TGTGCCAGCAGTTTAAAGTTGGTCCTGACCGGCCACCAGGAAAAACTGTTTTTT.

The chain has TRBV19 and TRBJ2-1; 9 positions match TRBD1. Germline CDR1 and CDR2: LNHDA and SQIVND (reference sequence). V dropped 4 bases and J dropped 2; count of bases not matched to a gene: 3. The CDR3 extends over 15 amino acids. The CDR3 spells CASSTYRGPYNEQFF. DNA of the CDR3: TGTGCCAGTAGTACCTACAGGGGGCCCTACAATGAGCAGTTCTTC.

This clonotype turned up a few times. The chain is built from TRBV19 and TRBJ2-1, with D perhaps TRBD2 (5 bases). Germline V CDR1 and CDR2: LNHDA, SQIVND (reference sequence). V was clipped by 4 bases and J by 7 bases, with 8 bases between them. The CDR3 spans 12 residues. CDR3: CASSNLANEQFF. The CDR3 coding sequence is TGTGCCAGTAGTAATCTAGCAAATGAGCAGTTCTTC.